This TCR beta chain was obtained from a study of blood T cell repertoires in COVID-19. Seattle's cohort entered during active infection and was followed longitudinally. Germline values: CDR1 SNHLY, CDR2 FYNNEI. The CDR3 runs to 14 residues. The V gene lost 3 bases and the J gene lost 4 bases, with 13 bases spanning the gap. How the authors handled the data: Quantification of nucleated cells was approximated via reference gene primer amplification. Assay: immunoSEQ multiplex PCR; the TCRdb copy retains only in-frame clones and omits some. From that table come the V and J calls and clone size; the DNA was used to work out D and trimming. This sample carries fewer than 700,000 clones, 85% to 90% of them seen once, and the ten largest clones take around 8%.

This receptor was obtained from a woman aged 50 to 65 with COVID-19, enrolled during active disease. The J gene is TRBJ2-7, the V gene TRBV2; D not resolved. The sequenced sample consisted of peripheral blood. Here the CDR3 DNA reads TGTGCCAGCAGTGACACAGCTTCGTGGTACGAGCAGTACTTC. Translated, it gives CASSDTASWYEQYF.